These 11 T cell receptor beta chains share one sample of origin, sequenced in a study of technical replicates of blood from a few donors. Repertoires were generated with immunoSEQ multiplex PCR, while TCRdb's copy carries only in-frame clones and drops some. This table holds roughly 69,000 clones, 95% to 97% found once. Material for sequencing was T cells isolated from PBMCs. The receptors come from a human donor in good health.

V gene TRBV13 combines with J gene TRBJ2-7, with TRBD2 matching over 11 bases. The V gene end was trimmed by 1 base and the J gene end by 3 bases; junction bases not matched to a gene: 5. This CDR3 region has 16 residues. Per germline, CDR1 PRHDT and CDR2 FYEKMQ (reference sequence). The CDR3 loop is CASSLEGTSGYYEQYF. CDR3 sequence (DNA): TGTGCCAGCAGCTTAGAGGGGACTAGCGGTTACTACGAGCAGTACTTC.

The CDR3 spells CASSTNPGTGIHEQYF. The CDR3, as DNA: TGTGCCAGCAGCACCAACCCCGGGACAGGGATTCACGAGCAGTACTTC. The chain has TRBV5-5 and TRBJ2-7, with TRBD1 identical over 9 bases. The CDR3 totals 16 residues. CDR1 and CDR2 from the germline V gene are SGHKS and YYEKEE (reference sequence). The junction had 13 bases not matched to a gene; V was cut back by 4 bases and J by 5 bases. The complete variable domain, with remaining parts taken from reference TRBV5-5 and TRBJ2-7, reads DAGVTQSPTHLIKTRGQQVTLRCSPISGHKSVSWYQQVLGQGPQFIFQYYEKEERGRGNFPDRFSARQFPNYSSELNVNALLLGDSALYLCASSTNPGTGIHEQYFGPGTRLTVT.

The chain couples TRBV7-9 to TRBJ2-2; D is perhaps TRBD2 (5 bases). Germline V gene lookup returns CDR1 SEHNR and CDR2 FQNEAQ (reference sequence). The CDR3 spans 12 residues. CDR3 sequence (DNA): TGTGCGCCGAATACTAGCACCGGGGAGCTGTTTTTT. This gives the protein CAPNTSTGELFF. The variable domain in full, with the rest retrieved from reference TRBV7-9 and TRBJ2-2, is DTGVSQNPRHKITKRGQNVTFRCDPISEHNRLYWYRQTLGQGPEFLTYFQNEAQLEKSRLLSDRFSAERPKGSFSTLEIQRTEQGDSAMYLCAPNTSTGELFFGEGSRLTVL.

This clone was observed once. The V and J genes are TRBV7-9 and TRBJ1-5; D unresolved. The germline CDR1 and CDR2 sequences are SEHNR and FQNEAQ (reference sequence). The CDR3 runs to 14 residues. Trimming took off 2 bases at V and 7 bases at J, with 12 bases between the two ends. CDR3 nucleotides: TGTGCCAGCAGCTTATCTAACTCGGGGCAGCCCCAGCATTTT. Translation gives CASSLSNSGQPQHF.

This chain joins TRBV6-1 and TRBJ2-7; 9 bases align to TRBD1. The V gene's germline CDR1 is MNHNS and CDR2 SASEGT. This CDR3 has 13 residues. With 1 base clipped from V and 6 bases from J, the junction kept 1 base outside the gene matches. The CDR3 spells CASSEGTGAEQYF. For the CDR3, the DNA is TGTGCCAGCAGTGAAGGGACAGGGGCCGAGCAGTACTTC.

This chain uses TRBV5-6 with TRBJ1-2; TRBD1 matches 8 bases. Germline trimming cut 3 bases from V and 2 bases from J; bases unmatched to any gene: 3. Germline V gene sequence: CDR1 SGHDT, CDR2 YYEEEE. The CDR3 totals 14 residues. The CDR3 here is CASSWTGPNYGYTF. In DNA form, the CDR3 reads TGTGCCAGCAGCTGGACAGGGCCAAACTATGGCTACACCTTC.

The J gene is TRBJ1-4, the V gene TRBV2, with D uncertain. The CDR3 is 14 residues long. Germline V lookup: CDR1 SNHLY, CDR2 FYNNEI. V lost 5 bases to trimming and J lost 7 bases, with 14 bases between them. CDR3 bases: TGTGCCAGCAGTCTGGAGCCTCCCGGTGAAAAACTGTTTTTT. It is translated as CASSLEPPGEKLFF.

The chain couples TRBV15 to TRBJ1-1; no definite D call. CDR3 size: 11 residues. Trimming cost V 5 bases and J 4 bases, with 5 bases left between them. The V gene's germline CDR1 is LNHNV and CDR2 YYDKDF (reference sequence). DNA for the CDR3: TGTGCCACCAGCGAGGTCACTGAAGCTTTCTTT. Residues: CATSEVTEAFF.

The V call is TRBV7-8, the J call TRBJ2-2, with TRBD2 matching over 8 bases. V lost 5 bases and J lost 6; bases outside the gene matches: 11. The CDR3 length is 16 residues. Germline V gene data show CDR1 as SGHVS and CDR2 as FQNEAQ. The CDR3: CASSPRGGALPGELFF. The CDR3 nucleotides read TGTGCCAGCAGCCCCCGGGGGGGGGCGCTTCCCGGGGAGCTGTTTTTT.

The chain recombines TRBV7-2 with TRBJ2-2, with TRBD2 matching 7 bases. This CDR3 has 16 residues. Trimming took 6 bases from V and 6 from J; bases not matched to a gene: 13. Per the germline V gene, CDR1 is SGHTA and CDR2 is FQGNSA. The CDR3 protein is CASRAPGTTPAGELFF. The CDR3 region has the DNA TGTGCCAGCAGGGCCCCCGGGACTACCCCGGCCGGGGAGCTGTTTTTT.

The chain is built from TRBV28 and TRBJ2-1, with 7 bases matching TRBD2. V dropped 6 bases and J dropped 0; count of bases not matched to a gene: 8. The V gene's germline CDR1 is MDHEN and CDR2 SYDVKM. The CDR3 consists of 16 residues. The CDR3 loop is CASRSGVSSSYNEQFF. CDR3 sequence (DNA): TGTGCCAGCAGAAGCGGGGTATCGAGCTCCTACAATGAGCAGTTCTTC.